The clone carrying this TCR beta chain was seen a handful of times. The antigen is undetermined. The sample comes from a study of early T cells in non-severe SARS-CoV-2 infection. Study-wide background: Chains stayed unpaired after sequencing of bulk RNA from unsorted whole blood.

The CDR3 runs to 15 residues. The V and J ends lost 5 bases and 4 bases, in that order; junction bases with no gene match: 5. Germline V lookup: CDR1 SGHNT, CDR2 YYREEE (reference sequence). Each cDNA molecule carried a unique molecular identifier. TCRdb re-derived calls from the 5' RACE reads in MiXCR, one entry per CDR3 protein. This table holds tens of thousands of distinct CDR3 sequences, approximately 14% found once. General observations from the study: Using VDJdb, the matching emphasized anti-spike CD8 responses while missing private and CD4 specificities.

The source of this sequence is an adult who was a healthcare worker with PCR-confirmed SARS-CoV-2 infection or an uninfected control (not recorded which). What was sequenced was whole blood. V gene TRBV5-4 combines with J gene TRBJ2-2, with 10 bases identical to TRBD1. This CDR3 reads CASRPGTGATGELFF. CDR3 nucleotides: TGTGCCAGCAGACCCGGGACAGGGGCCACCGGGGAGCTGTTTTTT.